These T cell receptor beta chains were read from a single sample in a study of blood T cells in healthy people across ages. TCRdb fed the 5' RACE reads into MiXCR, producing one record per CDR3 protein. This table holds 1.8 million or so distinct CDR3 sequences, 39% found once. The specimen sequenced was blood. The origin of the receptors is a human donor in good health. Each CDR3 is given with its conserved first and last residue. The D gene is left open where the match is weak. Size tells how often a clone was seen (once, few, many) or the class of an expanded clone, and some rows leave it out.

TRBJ2-1,TRBV12-3/TRBV12-4,few,.,TGTGCCAGCGCCCGAAACGGGGGTGACCCAACCTATGAGCAGTTCTTC,CASARNGGDPTYEQFF
TRBJ2-6,TRBV20-1,few,.,TGCAGTGCTAGAGTGACTGGGGCCAACGTCCTGACTTTC,CSARVTGANVLTF
TRBJ1-1,TRBV14,.,.,TGTGCCAGCAGCCAAGAATTAGCCCCGAACACTGAAGCTTTCTTT,CASSQELAPNTEAFF
TRBJ2-7,TRBV7-9,.,TRBD1,TGTGCCAGCAGCCGAACAGGGGCCTCGCTCTACGAGCAGTACTTC,CASSRTGASLYEQYF
TRBJ2-1,TRBV20-1,few,TRBD1,TGCAGTGCCCCGGTGGGACAGGGATACAATGGGCAGTTCTTC,CSAPVGQGYNGQFF
TRBJ1-2,TRBV29-1,.,TRBD1,TGCATCACAGGGGAATGGAGCTATGGCTACACCTTC,CITGEWSYGYTF
TRBJ1-2,TRBV20-1,.,.,TGCAGTGCTAGAGTAAGACGGCAGTACTACACCTTC,CSARVRRQYYTF
TRBJ1-2,TRBV20-1,few,.,TGCAGTGCTAGAGTGGGGAACAGACCAGCGGACTATGGCTACACCTTC,CSARVGNRPADYGYTF
TRBJ1-1,TRBV7-9,few,.,TGTGCCAGCAGCTTAGTAGGGACTCAAGCTTTCTTT,CASSLVGTQAFF
TRBJ1-1,TRBV7-2,few,TRBD1,TGTGCCAGCAGCTATGGGACAGGCCGCACTGAAGCTTTCTTT,CASSYGTGRTEAFF
TRBJ1-6,TRBV12-3/TRBV12-4,.,.,TGTGCCAGCAGTTCCGCCGGGGGATTTGAGTCACCCCTCCACTTT,CASSSAGGFESPLHF
TRBJ2-3,TRBV29-1,many,TRBD2,TGCAGCGTTAAAGGACTAGCTTTAGATACGCAGTATTTT,CSVKGLALDTQYF
TRBJ2-5,TRBV4-1,few,TRBD2,TGCGCCAGCAGCCAAGCTGTGTGGCGGGGGGGCCGTGAGACCCAGTACTTC,CASSQAVWRGGRETQYF
TRBJ2-1,TRBV12-3/TRBV12-4,few,TRBD2,TGTGCCAGCAGTCAACTCGGACTAGCGGGGGGGAATGAGCAGTTCTTC,CASSQLGLAGGNEQFF
TRBJ2-7,TRBV6-2/TRBV6-3,many,.,TGTGCCAGCAGTTTATTCTACGAGCAGTACTTC,CASSLFYEQYF
TRBJ2-3,TRBV7-3,.,TRBD2,TGTGCCAGCAGCCGAACTAGCGGGGGGGCCCCAGATACGCAGTATTTT,CASSRTSGGAPDTQYF
TRBJ2-7,TRBV7-2,few,.,TGTGCCAGCAGCTTTGGATTTCCCTACGAGCAGTACTTC,CASSFGFPYEQYF